A selection of T cell receptor beta chains follows, all from one sample in a study of HIV-infected patients and healthy controls. MiXCR, run by TCRdb on the 5' RACE reads, gives a single entry per CDR3 protein. Among around 20,000 distinct CDR3 sequences listed, roughly 19% were seen once. The sequenced material came from CD8+ T cells from blood. Source of these receptors: a human donor in good health. CDR3s include the opening cysteine and the closing phenylalanine or tryptophan. The D gene is left open where the match is weak. The size entry is marked missing in some rows and otherwise reads once, few, many or a size class.

13	-	few	TRBV20-1	TRBJ2-1	CSARVPTVNEQFF	TGCAGTGCTAGAGTCCCGACGGTCAATGAGCAGTTCTTC
16	TRBD2	once	TRBV11-3	TRBJ2-1	CASSIRTSGSSNEQFF	TGTGCCAGCAGCATCCGTACTAGCGGGAGCTCCAATGAGCAGTTCTTC
14	TRBD1	many	TRBV27	TRBJ2-7	CASSLSAGGYEQYF	TGTGCCAGCAGTTTATCGGCAGGGGGCTACGAGCAGTACTTC
15	-	many	TRBV7-6	TRBJ2-7	CASTSPSTSPYEQYF	TGTGCCAGCACCAGCCCTAGTACGTCTCCCTACGAGCAGTACTTC
14	-	many	TRBV2	TRBJ2-1	CASSAGVSYNEQFF	TGTGCCAGCAGTGCAGGGGTCTCCTACAATGAGCAGTTCTTC
15	-	few	TRBV7-6	TRBJ2-5	CASSPQQDLTGDQYF	TGTGCCAGCAGCCCCCAACAGGACTTAACGGGGGACCAGTACTTC
18	TRBD1	-	TRBV7-9	TRBJ1-1	CASSPLPTGLLMNTEAFF	TGTGCCAGCAGCCCCCTCCCGACAGGGCTACTGATGAACACTGAAGCTTTCTTT
16	TRBD2	many	TRBV7-9	TRBJ2-3	CASGRPGLATTDTQYF	TGTGCCAGCGGGAGACCGGGACTAGCCACCACAGATACGCAGTATTTT
15	TRBD1	many	TRBV7-9	TRBJ2-3	CASSLVTGGTDTQYF	TGTGCCAGCAGCTTAGTGACAGGGGGCACAGATACGCAGTATTTT
14	TRBD2	many	TRBV20-1	TRBJ2-7	CSARGLAGLYEQYF	TGCAGTGCTAGAGGGTTAGCGGGATTATACGAGCAGTACTTC
13	-	many	TRBV7-3	TRBJ2-7	CASSPGFPYEQYF	TGTGCCAGCAGCCCCGGGTTCCCCTACGAGCAGTACTTC
17	-	-	TRBV5-6	TRBJ1-1	CASSLVAAGPRDTEAFF	TGTGCCAGCAGCTTGGTAGCGGCAGGGCCAAGAGACACTGAAGCTTTCTTT
12	-	few	TRBV6-5	TRBJ2-7	CASRSPGAEQYF	TGTGCCTCCCGATCGCCGGGCGCCGAGCAGTACTTC
15	-	-	TRBV9	TRBJ2-1	CASEATGTVYNEQFF	TGTGCCAGCGAGGCGACAGGTACTGTCTACAATGAGCAGTTCTTC
15	-	many	TRBV9	TRBJ1-1	CASSAGGGGNTEAFF	TGTGCCAGCAGCGCCGGGGGAGGGGGGAACACTGAAGCTTTCTTT
18	TRBD2	many	TRBV7-9	TRBJ2-1	CASSLEAGTSGVGNEQFF	TGTGCCAGCAGCTTAGAAGCCGGGACTAGCGGTGTAGGGAATGAGCAGTTCTTC
13	-	many	TRBV6-5	TRBJ2-5	CASSLNPRETQYF	TGTGCCAGCAGCCTCAACCCCAGGGAGACCCAGTACTTC
14	-	few	TRBV5-4	TRBJ1-1	CASSLGSMNTEAFF	TGTGCCAGCAGCTTGGGCAGCATGAACACTGAAGCTTTCTTT
15	-	-	TRBV2	TRBJ2-7	CASSEVGGAYYEQYF	TGTGCCAGCAGTGAAGTAGGGGGAGCGTATTACGAGCAGTACTTC
17	TRBD2	-	TRBV4-2	TRBJ2-1	CASSQDTSGTGYNEQFF	TGTGCCAGCAGCCAAGATACTAGCGGGACTGGTTACAATGAGCAGTTCTTC
15	TRBD1	-	TRBV19	TRBJ1-1	CASSTRQGENTEAFF	TGTGCCAGTAGTACCCGACAGGGCGAGAACACTGAAGCTTTCTTT
17	TRBD2	few	TRBV7-9	TRBJ2-3	CASSSSTSGGLTDTQYF	TGTGCCAGCAGCTCCTCGACTAGCGGTGGTCTCACAGATACGCAGTATTTT
14	-	many	TRBV7-2	TRBJ1-1	CASSLGASGTEAFF	TGTGCCAGCAGCTTAGGGGCTTCCGGGACTGAAGCTTTCTTT
13	-	-	TRBV7-9	TRBJ2-7	CASSPTEDYEQYF	TGTGCCAGCAGCCCTACAGAAGACTACGAGCAGTACTTC
11	-	-	TRBV4-2	TRBJ2-7	CASSQPGEQYF	TGTGCCAGCAGCCAACCCGGAGAGCAGTACTTC
15	-	few	TRBV13	TRBJ2-1	CASSLRGSSYNEQFF	TGTGCCAGCAGCTTAAGGGGGAGCTCCTACAATGAGCAGTTCTTC
12	TRBD1	many	TRBV27	TRBJ1-5	CASGRGLQPQHF	TGTGCCAGCGGGAGGGGGCTGCAGCCCCAGCATTTT
15	-	few	TRBV27	TRBJ1-1	CASSPVGFADTEAFF	TGTGCCAGCAGTCCCGTGGGGTTCGCGGACACTGAAGCTTTCTTT
10	-	-	TRBV27	TRBJ2-3	CASKGDTQYF	TGTGCCAGCAAAGGGGATACGCAGTATTTT
16	-	few	TRBV4-3	TRBJ2-3	CASSQETFTSTDTQYF	TGCGCCAGCAGCCAAGAAACGTTTACAAGCACAGATACGCAGTATTTT
15	-	-	TRBV6-5	TRBJ1-1	CASSYLKGRGTEAFF	TGTGCCAGCAGTTACCTTAAGGGTCGCGGCACTGAAGCTTTCTTT
16	TRBD2	many	TRBV6-6	TRBJ2-7	CASSYAGTSDGHEQYF	TGTGCCAGCAGTTACGCCGGGACTAGCGACGGACACGAGCAGTACTTC
16	-	many	TRBV4-1	TRBJ2-3	CASSQESSGYTDTQYF	TGCGCCAGCAGCCAAGAATCCAGCGGCTACACAGATACGCAGTATTTT
15	-	-	TRBV5-6	TRBJ2-3	CASSLGVGGTDTQYF	TGTGCCAGCAGCTTGGGGGTTGGCGGCACAGATACGCAGTATTTT
13	-	-	TRBV9	TRBJ2-2	CASSEGSPSRLFF	TGTGCCAGCAGCGAGGGGTCCCCAAGTCGGCTGTTTTTT
13	-	many	TRBV9	TRBJ2-5	CASNDGELGTQYF	TGTGCCAGCAATGACGGGGAATTGGGGACCCAGTACTTC
14	TRBD1	-	TRBV10-2	TRBJ1-2	CASSEAGGWDGYTF	TGCGCCAGCAGTGAGGCAGGGGGCTGGGATGGCTACACCTTC
15	-	many	TRBV3-1	TRBJ2-1	CASSQDKPYYGEQFF	TGTGCCAGCAGCCAAGATAAACCGTACTACGGTGAGCAGTTCTTC
12	-	many	TRBV7-2	TRBJ2-7	CASSFPGYEQYF	TGTGCCAGCAGCTTTCCTGGGTACGAGCAGTACTTC
12	-	once	TRBV12-3/TRBV12-4	TRBJ2-1	CASSLGSYEQFF	TGTGCCAGCAGTTTAGGCAGCTATGAGCAGTTCTTC
16	-	few	TRBV19	TRBJ2-3	CASLNWAGTSTDTQYF	TGTGCCAGCCTAAACTGGGCGGGGACTAGCACAGATACGCAGTATTTT
16	TRBD2	-	TRBV19	TRBJ2-1	CASSISSGGAWDEQFF	TGTGCCAGTAGTATCTCTAGCGGGGGGGCCTGGGATGAGCAGTTCTTC
14	-	many	TRBV7-9	TRBJ2-5	CASSYRDYQETQYF	TGTGCCAGCAGCTACCGGGACTACCAAGAGACCCAGTACTTC
13	-	-	TRBV6-2/TRBV6-3	TRBJ1-5	CASTAGWHQPQHF	TGTGCCAGTACCGCGGGTTGGCATCAGCCCCAGCATTTT
14	TRBD2	many	TRBV20-1	TRBJ2-1	CSARDLGLGNEQFF	TGCAGTGCTAGAGACCTGGGACTAGGCAATGAGCAGTTCTTC
15	TRBD1	many	TRBV7-9	TRBJ1-4	CASSVPQGAREKLFF	TGTGCCAGCAGCGTACCACAGGGGGCGCGAGAAAAACTGTTTTTT
13	-	-	TRBV7-9	TRBJ1-3	CASSLARGNTIYF	TGTGCCAGCAGCTTAGCACGAGGAAACACCATATATTTT
15	-	-	TRBV6-1	TRBJ1-5	CASSVVTAANQPQHF	TGTGCCAGCAGTGTGGTGACAGCCGCTAATCAGCCCCAGCATTTT
15	-	few	TRBV6-5	TRBJ1-1	CASSSHLVMNTEAFF	TGTGCCAGCAGTTCCCATCTGGTGATGAACACTGAAGCTTTCTTT
16	-	many	TRBV12-3/TRBV12-4	TRBJ1-1	CASSFLSQAQNTEAFF	TGTGCCAGCAGTTTTCTGAGTCAGGCCCAGAACACTGAAGCTTTCTTT